This T cell receptor beta chain came from a study of shared T cell receptors in the human thymus. Produced via immunoSEQ multiplex PCR; TCRdb's table is partial and in-frame only. The sample shows roughly 700,000 clones, roughly 90% of them seen only once. The CDR3 covers 14 residues. The V segment lost 3 bases and the J segment 5 bases; nucleotides outside the gene matches: 4. In germline, CDR1 is SGHRS, CDR2 YFSETQ. This clone came up once. This same sample was also taken into another study, of human thymus T cells. This second report adds: Congenital heart defects were the reason for the corrective surgery that the donors, healthy Finnish infants, were having.

This rearrangement joins TRBV5-1 to TRBJ2-5; TRBD1 matches 10 bases. The TCR sequence derives from a boy younger than two with a congenital heart defect. Sequencing used thymocytes. The CDR3 region is CASSWGQGRETQYF. The CDR3 nucleotides are TGCGCCAGCAGCTGGGGACAGGGGAGGGAGACCCAGTACTTC.